A selection of T cell receptor beta chains follows, all from one sample in a study of blood T cell repertoires in COVID-19. TCRdb's copy holds only in-frame clones and misses some; the assay was immunoSEQ multiplex PCR. The sample includes 200,000 to 300,000 clones, roughly nine tenths of them seen just once. Sequences were obtained from PBMCs or T cells enriched from blood (not recorded which). Receptor source: a woman between 18 and 29 years old who had recovered from COVID-19. CDR3s include the opening cysteine and the closing phenylalanine or tryptophan. A D gene is named only where the DNA matches it firmly. Only some rows state a clone size, as once, few, many or a class for expanded clones.

j_gene: TRBJ2-4
d_gene: TRBD1
abundance: once
v_gene: TRBV7-9
CDR3nt: TGTGCCAGCAGACAGGGGGGAGCCAAAAACATTCAGTACTTC
CDR3aa: CASRQGGAKNIQYF

j_gene: TRBJ2-1
d_gene: NA
abundance: NA
v_gene: TRBV14
CDR3nt: TGTGCCAGCAGCCAAGAAATGGGGCGGGGGCGTTTCTACAATGAGCAGTTCTTC
CDR3aa: CASSQEMGRGRFYNEQFF

j_gene: TRBJ2-1
d_gene: NA
abundance: NA
v_gene: TRBV7-3
CDR3nt: TGTGCCAGCAGCTTAACGTCGCCCCTAGGTGGTCGTAATGAGCAGTTCTTC
CDR3aa: CASSLTSPLGGRNEQFF

j_gene: TRBJ1-5
d_gene: TRBD1
abundance: NA
v_gene: TRBV28
CDR3nt: TGTGCCAGCAGCTGGGACAGCTATAGCAATCAGCCCCAGCATTTT
CDR3aa: CASSWDSYSNQPQHF

j_gene: TRBJ1-6
d_gene: NA
abundance: NA
v_gene: TRBV7-8
CDR3nt: TGTGCCAGCAGCTTAGGGAGGTATAATTCACCCCTCCACTTT
CDR3aa: CASSLGRYNSPLHF

j_gene: TRBJ2-7
d_gene: TRBD2
abundance: once
v_gene: TRBV28
CDR3nt: TGTGCCAGCAGTGCCACTAGCGGGAGGTACGAGCAGTACTTC
CDR3aa: CASSATSGRYEQYF

j_gene: TRBJ1-4
d_gene: TRBD1
abundance: NA
v_gene: TRBV15
CDR3nt: TGTGCCACCAGCAGAGGAGGACAGGGGGATGAAAAACTGTTTTTT
CDR3aa: CATSRGGQGDEKLFF

j_gene: TRBJ2-7
d_gene: NA
abundance: NA
v_gene: TRBV7-9
CDR3nt: TGTGCCAGCAGCTTTGGTGGCGGCGGCTACGAGCAGTACTTC
CDR3aa: CASSFGGGGYEQYF

j_gene: TRBJ2-7
d_gene: NA
abundance: NA
v_gene: TRBV7-8
CDR3nt: TGTGCCAGCAGCTCCCTGTCCTACGAGCAGTACTTC
CDR3aa: CASSSLSYEQYF

j_gene: TRBJ2-5
d_gene: NA
abundance: NA
v_gene: TRBV5-4
CDR3nt: TGTGCCAGCAGCCTCAGGGAAGTTGAGACCCAGTACTTC
CDR3aa: CASSLREVETQYF

j_gene: TRBJ1-6
d_gene: NA
abundance: few
v_gene: TRBV9
CDR3nt: TGTGCCAGCAGCGTAGCGGGCGGGTATAATTCACCCCTCCACTTT
CDR3aa: CASSVAGGYNSPLHF

j_gene: TRBJ2-1
d_gene: NA
abundance: NA
v_gene: TRBV25-1
CDR3nt: TGTGCCAGCAGTGAATTTCGAGGCGACAATGAGCAGTTCTTC
CDR3aa: CASSEFRGDNEQFF

j_gene: TRBJ2-7
d_gene: NA
abundance: NA
v_gene: TRBV20-1
CDR3nt: TGCAGTGCCGGACAAGCCTACGAGCAGTACTTC
CDR3aa: CSAGQAYEQYF

j_gene: TRBJ1-1
d_gene: NA
abundance: NA
v_gene: TRBV7-9
CDR3nt: TGTGCCAGCAGCACAAGCGAGAACACTGAAGCTTTCTTT
CDR3aa: CASSTSENTEAFF

j_gene: TRBJ1-3
d_gene: NA
abundance: NA
v_gene: TRBV30
CDR3nt: TGTGCCTGGGGAGGAGGGAGACACACCATATATTTT
CDR3aa: CAWGGGRHTIYF

j_gene: TRBJ2-2
d_gene: NA
abundance: NA
v_gene: TRBV7-9
CDR3nt: TGTGCCAGCAGCTTAGTAACCAGGGGTTCCGGGGAGCTGTTTTTT
CDR3aa: CASSLVTRGSGELFF

j_gene: TRBJ2-5
d_gene: NA
abundance: NA
v_gene: TRBV3-1/TRBV3-2
CDR3nt: TGTGCCAGCAGCCCAGCCGGACTCCAAGAGACCCAGTACTTC
CDR3aa: CASSPAGLQETQYF

j_gene: TRBJ2-7
d_gene: TRBD1
abundance: NA
v_gene: TRBV5-1
CDR3nt: TGCGCCAGCAGCGTTGGACAGGGTTGGAGCCGAGAGCAGTACTTC
CDR3aa: CASSVGQGWSREQYF

j_gene: TRBJ2-3
d_gene: NA
abundance: NA
v_gene: TRBV5-6
CDR3nt: TGTGCCAGCAGCTTGTTTGACTATACGCAGTATTTT
CDR3aa: CASSLFDYTQYF

j_gene: TRBJ2-2
d_gene: NA
abundance: NA
v_gene: TRBV2
CDR3nt: TGTGCCAGCAATGCGGGAACGAACACCGGGGAGCTGTTTTTT
CDR3aa: CASNAGTNTGELFF

j_gene: TRBJ2-2
d_gene: NA
abundance: NA
v_gene: TRBV19
CDR3nt: TGTGCCAGTAGTATTCTAACAGGGTCCGGGGAGCTGTTTTTT
CDR3aa: CASSILTGSGELFF

j_gene: TRBJ2-3
d_gene: NA
abundance: NA
v_gene: TRBV29-1
CDR3nt: TGCAGCGTTACAGGCTTTGGGCTCCCTCCCCTCGATACGCAGTATTTT
CDR3aa: CSVTGFGLPPLDTQYF

j_gene: TRBJ1-4
d_gene: TRBD1
abundance: NA
v_gene: TRBV7-8
CDR3nt: TGTGCCAGCAGCTACGGGACAGGGGCCTCCGCAGAGGAAAAACTGTTTTTT
CDR3aa: CASSYGTGASAEEKLFF

j_gene: TRBJ1-1
d_gene: NA
abundance: NA
v_gene: TRBV18
CDR3nt: TGTGCCAGCTCACCGGGACACCTGAACACTGAAGCTTTCTTT
CDR3aa: CASSPGHLNTEAFF

j_gene: TRBJ2-2
d_gene: NA
abundance: many
v_gene: TRBV27
CDR3nt: TGTGCCAGCAGGCGAGACCGACAGAACACCGGGGAGCTGTTTTTT
CDR3aa: CASRRDRQNTGELFF